This TCR beta chain was retrieved from a study of blood T cell repertoires in COVID-19. Study as a whole: Samples taken during acute and convalescent COVID-19 were collected in the United States, Italy and Spain.

V trimming: 0 bases; J trimming: 7 bases; junction bases outside the gene matches: 7. CDR3 length: 16 residues. Germline CDR1 and CDR2: MGHRA and YSYEKL. In the original analysis: Counts of nucleated cells, estimated from reference gene primer amplification, were obtained. Profiling relied on immunoSEQ multiplex PCR, and the TCRdb table lists in-frame clones only, not all of them. V, J and clone size are taken as reported in that table, and D and trimming were inferred from the DNA itself. The sample lists over 200,000 clones; approximately 81% were seen once. V usage is TRBV4-1 and J usage is TRBJ1-4; 8 positions agree with TRBD1. This TCR came from a woman aged 80 or older with active or convalescent COVID-19. The sample was peripheral blood. The CDR3 DNA is TGCGCCAGCAGCCAAGATGGGGCAGGGGGCGGTGAAAAACTGTTTTTT. Translating it yields CASSQDGAGGGEKLFF.